These 28 T cell receptor beta chains were sequenced from one sample in a study of CXCR3-negative and CXCR3-positive naive CD8 T cells. cDNA libraries for TRB were generated by 5' RACE incorporating UMI labels. TCRdb processed the 5' RACE reads again and assigns one entry to each CDR3 protein, with no DNA. The sample is made up of about 46,000 distinct CDR3 sequences, and the top ten hold about 2.5% of it. Material: naive CXCR3- CD8+ T cells from blood. The subset denotes: CD45RO-CCR7+CD27+CD95- naive CD8+ T cells lacking CXCR3 (TNR3-). These receptors originate from a human donor in good health. Some clones in this sample may be carry-over from other donors' samples.

V gene TRBV29-1 combines with J gene TRBJ2-2. The CDR3 has 13 amino acids. Germline loops: CDR1 SQVTM, CDR2 ANQGSEA. The chain's CDR3 is CSVEARNTGELFF.

The chain joins TRBV28 to TRBJ2-5; with no DNA, the TCRdb D assignment of TRBD2 cannot be verified. The CDR3 loop spans 15 amino acids. Germline V CDR1 and CDR2: MDHEN, SYDVKM. The CDR3: CASSPGTSQQETQYF.

V is TRBV5-1 and J is TRBJ2-1; TCRdb selects TRBD2, and the lack of DNA leaves this call unchecked. CDR1 and CDR2 (germline): SGHRS, YFSETQ. The CDR3 sequence is 11 residues long. CDR3 in amino acids: CASNEGNEQFF.

The chain couples TRBV7-9 to TRBJ2-7; the TCRdb D gene call, TRBD2, has no DNA to confirm it. CDR3 length: 18 amino acids. Germline CDR1 SEHNR, CDR2 FQNEAQ (reference sequence). The CDR3 sequence: CASSSRLGNAGGSSPQYF. The full variable domain, completed using reference TRBV7-9 and TRBJ2-7, is DTGVSQNPRHKITKRGQNVTFRCDPISEHNRLYWYRQTLGQGPEFLTYFQNEAQLEKSRLLSDRFSAERPKGSFSTLEIQRTEQGDSAMYLCASSSRLGNAGGSSPQYFGPGTRLTVT.

The CDR3 here is CSVEGWDLNTEAFF. The rearrangement links TRBV29-1 to TRBJ1-1; there is no DNA to check the TCRdb D call of TRBD1. In germline, CDR1 is SQVTM, CDR2 ANQGSEA. The CDR3 sequence is 14 residues long.

The chain links TRBV28 to TRBJ1-1; TCRdb's D call, TRBD1, is unchecked because there is no DNA. This CDR3 has 17 amino acids. Germline CDR1 MDHEN, CDR2 SYDVKM. The CDR3 protein is CASSLPTRATMNTEAFF.

This chain joins TRBV11-2 and TRBJ2-2; the D call from TCRdb, TRBD1, cannot be confirmed without DNA. Germline V gene sequence: CDR1 SGHAT, CDR2 FQNNGV. The CDR3 has 16 amino acids. CDR3 protein: CASSPPEGVRTGELFF. The full variable domain, rest sourced from reference TRBV11-2 and TRBJ2-2, is EAGVAQSPRYKIIEKRQSVAFWCNPISGHATLYWYQQILGQGPKLLIQFQNNGVVDDSQLPKDRFSAERLKGVDSTLKIQPAKLEDSAVYLCASSPPEGVRTGELFFGEGSRLTVL.

V and J are TRBV29-1 and TRBJ1-2; TCRdb lists TRBD1, though no DNA is available to test this call. The CDR3 sequence is 13 residues long. Germline values: CDR1 SQVTM, CDR2 ANQGSEA. This CDR3 reads CSVLGQGDYGYTF.

This chain uses TRBV7-2 with TRBJ2-2. Germline assignment: CDR1 SGHTA and CDR2 FQGNSA. There are 15 residues in the CDR3. The CDR3 reads CASSLGTVRPGELFF. The whole variable domain, filled in from reference TRBV7-2 and TRBJ2-2, reads GAGVSQSPSNKVTEKGKDVELRCDPISGHTALYWYRQSLGQGLEFLIYFQGNSAPDKSGLPSDRFSAERTGGSVSTLTIQRTQQEDSAVYLCASSLGTVRPGELFFGEGSRLTVL.

The chain combines TRBV6-6 with TRBJ1-5. There are 11 residues in the CDR3. Germline V gene sequence: CDR1 MNHNY, CDR2 SVGAGI (reference sequence). The CDR3 loop reads CASGNNQPQHF.

The chain links TRBV29-1 to TRBJ2-5; with no DNA, the TCRdb D assignment of TRBD2 cannot be verified. The CDR3 spans 13 residues. Germline lookup yields CDR1 SQVTM and CDR2 ANQGSEA. The CDR3 is CSVEDRGGETQYF.

The CDR3 sequence is CSARDHDDSPYEQYF. The chain carries TRBV20-1 and TRBJ2-7; TCRdb lists TRBD1, though no DNA is available to test this call. The CDR3 covers 15 residues. The germline gives CDR1 DFQATT, CDR2 SNEGSKA (reference sequence).

This chain links TRBV12-3 or TRBV12-4 with TRBJ2-5; TCRdb designates TRBD2, a call that cannot be tested without DNA. This CDR3 spans 13 amino acids. CDR3 residues: CASSQLAGETQYF.

The genes are TRBV3-1 and TRBJ2-2; TCRdb's assignment of TRBD2 cannot be checked, as there is no DNA. The CDR3 contains 14 residues. Germline values: CDR1 LGHDT, CDR2 YNNKEL (reference sequence). The CDR3 sequence is CASSPRGRTGELFF.

The rearrangement joins TRBV7-2 to TRBJ2-5; TCRdb picks TRBD2, but there is no DNA to check that call. This CDR3 is 16 amino acids long. Germline CDR1 and CDR2: SGHTA and FQGNSA. CDR3 protein: CASSLYGGFIEETQYF. The whole variable domain, filled in from reference TRBV7-2 and TRBJ2-5, reads GAGVSQSPSNKVTEKGKDVELRCDPISGHTALYWYRQSLGQGLEFLIYFQGNSAPDKSGLPSDRFSAERTGGSVSTLTIQRTQQEDSAVYLCASSLYGGFIEETQYFGPGTRLLVL.

V gene TRBV28 combines with J gene TRBJ2-5; lacking DNA, the TRBD1 call made by TCRdb goes unchecked. This CDR3 is 15 amino acids long. The germline CDR1 and CDR2 sequences are MDHEN and SYDVKM. The CDR3 loop reads CASKAPWSDQETQYF.

This sequence joins TRBV4-1 and TRBJ2-7. This CDR3 is 15 amino acids long. In germline, CDR1 is MGHRA, CDR2 YSYEKL. The CDR3 loop is CASSQVGGVSYEQYF.

This chain links TRBV14 with TRBJ2-3. The CDR3 is made up of 14 amino acids. The germline V gene encodes CDR1 SGHDN and CDR2 FVKESK. CDR3 region: CASSQDWSTDTQYF.

The chain joins TRBV12-3 or TRBV12-4 to TRBJ1-5. This CDR3 has 13 amino acids. Here the CDR3 reads CASSSSANQPQHF.

The chain uses TRBV6-2 or TRBV6-3 and TRBJ2-4; TCRdb's D call of TRBD1 is untestable without DNA. CDR3 length equals 15 residues. CDR1 and CDR2 (germline): MNHEY, SVGEGT. CDR3 sequence reads: CASSSTGLRVNIQYF.

V is TRBV2 and J is TRBJ2-7; the D call of TRBD1 rests on TCRdb alone, since no DNA is present to check it. Germline V lookup: CDR1 SNHLY, CDR2 FYNNEI. The CDR3 spans 12 residues. CDR3 sequence: CAGPRQGDEQYF.

The rearrangement joins TRBV20-1 to TRBJ2-7; without DNA, the TCRdb call of TRBD2 cannot be checked. Germline-derived CDR1 and CDR2 are DFQATT and SNEGSKA (reference sequence). This CDR3 region has 16 residues. CDR3 region: CSARGLAGRSSYEQYF.

The chain joins TRBV7-2 to TRBJ2-3. The CDR3 runs 15 residues. CDR1 and CDR2 (germline): SGHTA, FQGNSA. The CDR3 here is CASSTQNKGTDTQYF.

The chain employs TRBV5-1 and TRBJ2-7. Germline CDR1 and CDR2: SGHRS and YFSETQ. The CDR3 is 13 residues long. The CDR3 sequence: CASSPGISYEQYF.

The gene calls are TRBV7-2 and TRBJ2-7; TCRdb returns TRBD1, unconfirmable since there is no DNA. The CDR3 covers 15 residues. The germline CDR1 and CDR2 sequences are SGHTA and FQGNSA. This CDR3 reads CASSTGQGNLDEQYF.

The chain links TRBV7-6 to TRBJ2-1. Germline V gene lookup returns CDR1 SGHVS and CDR2 FNYEAQ. The CDR3 is 14 residues long. The CDR3: CASSFSGSLNEQFF.

The rearrangement links TRBV7-2 to TRBJ2-7; without DNA, the TCRdb call of TRBD1 cannot be checked. Germline V lookup: CDR1 SGHTA, CDR2 FQGNSA. CDR3 size: 14 residues. The CDR3 reads CASSLGPVSYEQYF.

This chain links TRBV5-5 with TRBJ2-3; TCRdb's assignment of TRBD1 cannot be checked, as there is no DNA. CDR1 and CDR2 (germline): SGHKS, YYEKEE (reference sequence). The CDR3 is made up of 15 amino acids. The CDR3 region is CASSSDRTSTDTQYF.